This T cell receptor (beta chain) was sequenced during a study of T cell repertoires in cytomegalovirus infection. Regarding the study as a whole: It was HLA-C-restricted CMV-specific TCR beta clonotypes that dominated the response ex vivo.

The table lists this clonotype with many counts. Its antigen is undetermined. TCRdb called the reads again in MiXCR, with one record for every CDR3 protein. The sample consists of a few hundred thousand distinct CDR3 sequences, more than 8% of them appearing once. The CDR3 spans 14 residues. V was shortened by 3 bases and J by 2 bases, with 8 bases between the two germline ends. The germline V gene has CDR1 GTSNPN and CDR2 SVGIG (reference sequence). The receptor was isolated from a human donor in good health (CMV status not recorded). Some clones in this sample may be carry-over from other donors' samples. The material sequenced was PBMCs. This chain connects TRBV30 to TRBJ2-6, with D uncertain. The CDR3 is CAWRFLAGANVLTF. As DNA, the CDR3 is TGTGCCTGGAGGTTCCTCGCTGGGGCCAACGTCCTGACTTTC. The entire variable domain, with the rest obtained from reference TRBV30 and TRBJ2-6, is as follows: SQTIHQWPATLVQPVGSPLSLECTVEGTSNPNLYWYRQAAGRGLQLLFYSVGIGQISSEVPQNLSASRPQDRQFILSSKKLLLSDSGFYLCAWRFLAGANVLTFGAGSRLTVL.